The 14 T cell receptor beta chains reported below all come from one sample, sequenced in a study of shared clonotypes between healthy human individuals. In the naive CD8 group, cells lacked CD45RO and were positively selected for CCR7, so terminally differentiated effector memory CD45RA+ cells were left out. Assay used: immunoSEQ multiplex PCR; TCRdb lists only in-frame clones, some missing. The sample shows around 600,000 clones, 90% to 95% of them seen only once. Material for sequencing was naive CD8+ T cells sorted from blood. These TCRs come from a woman aged 25-40 years in good health.

As concerns this clone: Other DNA sequences from this sample encode an identical CDR3 as well. V is TRBV25-1 and J is TRBJ2-7; no firm D call. CDR1 is MGHDK, CDR2 SYGVNS, per germline. CDR3 length: 12 amino acids. V lost 2 bases and J lost 3, with 5 bases in between. The CDR3 DNA reads as TGTGCCAGCAGTGAAGGTCTCTACGAGCAGTACTTC. Protein product: CASSEGLYEQYF.

The chain couples TRBV11-1 to TRBJ2-5; D uncertain. The J call may be in error: the DNA end matches TRBJ2-7 better. CDR1 is SGHAT and CDR2 is FQDESV in the germline V gene (reference sequence). The CDR3 is made up of 15 amino acids. Written as DNA, the CDR3 is TGTGCCAGCAGCTTAGGGTCTCCGTCGAACTACGAGCAGTACTTC. It codes for CASSLGSPSNYEQYF.

In DNA, the CDR3 is TGTGCCAGCAGTCCGGACGGATCCTACGAGCAGTACTTC. The encoded protein is CASSPDGSYEQYF. This rearrangement joins TRBV6-5 to TRBJ2-7; D gene ambiguous. Germline V gene lookup returns CDR1 MNHEY and CDR2 SVGAGI. The CDR3 extends over 13 amino acids. Trimming stripped 5 bases from V and 1 base from J, with 9 bases between.

The V call is TRBV6-5, the J call TRBJ1-2, with D uncertain. Germline lookup yields CDR1 MNHEY and CDR2 SVGAGI. Between the trimmed V and J ends, which lost 0 bases and 6 bases, there was a span of 8 bases. The CDR3 has 13 amino acids. This CDR3 reads CASSYSGMDGYTF. CDR3 in DNA: TGTGCCAGCAGTTACTCGGGAATGGATGGCTACACCTTC.

The rearrangement joins TRBV14 to TRBJ2-1; no firm D call. The CDR3 length is 11 residues. Germline CDR1 and CDR2: SGHDN and FVKESK. Trimming removed 1 base at V and 8 bases at J, with 3 bases between. Here the CDR3 DNA reads TGTGCCAGCAGCCAAGTTCATGAGCAGTTCTTC. Residues: CASSQVHEQFF.

With regard to this clone: Other nucleotide sequences in the sample specify the same CDR3. This chain joins TRBV27 and TRBJ2-7; D might be TRBD1 or TRBD2, each matching 5 bases. The CDR3 contains 16 residues. CDR1 MNHEY and CDR2 SMNVEV come from the germline V gene (reference sequence). V lost 0 bases, J lost 0 bases, and 12 bases lay in between. The CDR3 DNA reads TGTGCCAGCAGTTTATCGCCAGGGACGGCCTCCTACGAGCAGTACTTC. Protein sequence: CASSLSPGTASYEQYF.

V usage is TRBV5-1 and J usage is TRBJ1-3; maybe TRBD1 (6 bases). CDR3 length: 14 residues. Trimming removed 3 bases from V and 0 bases from J, with 7 bases in between. The germline CDR1 and CDR2 sequences are SGHRS and YFSETQ. The CDR3 spells CASSSDSSGNTIYF. DNA of the CDR3: TGCGCCAGCAGCTCGGACAGCTCTGGAAACACCATATATTTT.

The chain uses TRBV11-1 and TRBJ1-2; no clear D. The CDR3 loop spans 14 amino acids. V was clipped by 1 base and J by 2 bases, with 8 bases between them. The V gene's germline CDR1 is SGHAT and CDR2 FQDESV (reference sequence). CDR3 coding DNA: TGTGCCAGCAGCTTAGACCTGGGCAACTATGGCTACACCTTC. Translation: CASSLDLGNYGYTF.

This chain uses TRBV6-6 with TRBJ2-2; possibly TRBD1 for D (6 bases). The CDR3 consists of 13 residues. V shed 6 bases and J shed 9 bases, with 14 bases lying between them. Germline lookup yields CDR1 MNHNY and CDR2 SVGAGI (reference sequence). The CDR3 loop is CASRDLQGWELFF. In DNA, the CDR3 is TGTGCCAGCAGGGACCTACAGGGTTGGGAGCTGTTTTTT.

The chain is built from TRBV30 and TRBJ1-3, with D perhaps TRBD1 (5 bases). The CDR3 is 15 amino acids. Germline CDR1 GTSNPN, CDR2 SVGIG (reference sequence). With 0 bases removed from V and 4 bases from J, the gap between germline ends came to 13 bases. CDR3 DNA: TGTGCCTGGAGTGTTAGTGGGGGACCGGGAAACACCATATATTTT. Amino acid sequence: CAWSVSGGPGNTIYF.

The chain carries TRBV13 and TRBJ2-5, with D hard to call. With the DNA end fitting TRBJ2-7 better, the J assignment may be wrong. The CDR3 has 11 residues. Looked up from germline, CDR1 is PRHDT and CDR2 is FYEKMQ (reference sequence). CDR3 sequence reads: CASSLADEQYF. CDR3 coding DNA: TGTGCCAGCAGCTTAGCCGACGAGCAGTACTTC.

The gene calls are TRBV5-1 and TRBJ2-7; a weak D match, TRBD2 (5 bases). CDR1 SGHRS and CDR2 YFSETQ come from the germline V gene. The CDR3 consists of 14 residues. The V and J ends lost 4 bases and 4 bases respectively, with 15 bases between them. DNA for the CDR3: TGCGCCAGCAGCATTGGCCTCGGGGATTACGAGCAGTACTTC. The encoded protein is CASSIGLGDYEQYF.

The J gene is TRBJ2-1, the V gene TRBV19; TRBD1 or TRBD2 may be the D gene (5 bases each). V was pared by 5 bases and J by 4 bases, with 18 bases between. CDR1 LNHDA and CDR2 SQIVND come from the germline V gene (reference sequence). CDR3 length equals 16 residues. For the CDR3, the DNA is TGTGCCAGTAGTCCGCTGTACGGGGACGGTTACAATGAGCAGTTCTTC. Protein: CASSPLYGDGYNEQFF. Supplemented by reference TRBV19 and TRBJ2-1, the full variable domain reads DGGITQSPKYLFRKEGQNVTLSCEQNLNHDAMYWYRQDPGQGLRLIYYSQIVNDFQKGDIAEGYSVSREKKESFPLTVTSAQKNPTAFYLCASSPLYGDGYNEQFFGPGTRLTVL.

The chain carries TRBV13 and TRBJ2-7; no definite D call. Per germline, CDR1 PRHDT and CDR2 FYEKMQ (reference sequence). Trimming took off 0 bases at V and 7 bases at J, with 10 bases between the two ends. This CDR3 region has 13 residues. The CDR3 region is CASSLGLTEEQYF. Here the CDR3 DNA reads TGTGCCAGCAGCTTAGGCCTAACTGAAGAGCAGTACTTC.